The source of this TCR beta chain is a study of control samples from healthy donors and cancer patients. The CDR3 has 16 amino acids. Per germline, CDR1 SGHVS and CDR2 FNYEAQ. The ends lost 1 base at V and 7 bases at J; junction bases unmatched: 9. The assay was immunoSEQ multiplex PCR, and TCRdb's table has in-frame clones only and misses some. The sample has 150,000 to 200,000 clones; roughly 91% are singletons. This TCR came from a man aged 18 to 30 in good health. This rearrangement joins TRBV7-6 to TRBJ2-1; TRBD1 aligns across 8 bases. Material for sequencing was blood. As DNA, the CDR3 is TGTGCCAGCAGCTTAGGAGGGGGGACAGGAAGGAATGAGCAGTTCTTC. Residues: CASSLGGGTGRNEQFF.